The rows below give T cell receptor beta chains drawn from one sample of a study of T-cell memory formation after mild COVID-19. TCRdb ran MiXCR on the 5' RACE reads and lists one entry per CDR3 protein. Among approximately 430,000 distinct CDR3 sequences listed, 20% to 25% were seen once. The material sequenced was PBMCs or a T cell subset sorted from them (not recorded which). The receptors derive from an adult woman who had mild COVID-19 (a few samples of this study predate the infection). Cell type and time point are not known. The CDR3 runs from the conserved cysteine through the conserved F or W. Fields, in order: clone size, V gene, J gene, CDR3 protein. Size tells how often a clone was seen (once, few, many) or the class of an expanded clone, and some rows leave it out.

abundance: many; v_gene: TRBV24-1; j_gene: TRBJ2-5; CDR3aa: CATSEGQGETQYF
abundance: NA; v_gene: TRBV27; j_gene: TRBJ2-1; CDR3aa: CASSLRAVSYNEQFF
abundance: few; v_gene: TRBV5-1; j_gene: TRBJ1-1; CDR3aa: CASSGGQGDTEAFF
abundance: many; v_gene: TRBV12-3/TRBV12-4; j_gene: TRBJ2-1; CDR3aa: CASSFLRDSVNEQFF
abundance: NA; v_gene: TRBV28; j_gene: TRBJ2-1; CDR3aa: CASSLLADHYNEQFF
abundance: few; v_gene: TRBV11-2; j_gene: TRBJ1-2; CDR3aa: CASSLSPTDSNYGYTF
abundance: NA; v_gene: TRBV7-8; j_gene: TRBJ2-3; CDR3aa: CASSLDGFSSTDTQYF
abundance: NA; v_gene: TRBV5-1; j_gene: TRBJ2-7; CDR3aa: CASSLSTVADEQYF
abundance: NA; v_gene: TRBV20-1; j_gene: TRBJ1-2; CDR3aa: CSAREGGYYGYTF
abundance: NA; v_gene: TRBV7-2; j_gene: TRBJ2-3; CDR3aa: CASSLASAGVSTDTQYF
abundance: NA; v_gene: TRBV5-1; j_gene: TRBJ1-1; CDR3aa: CASRLWGRNTEAFF
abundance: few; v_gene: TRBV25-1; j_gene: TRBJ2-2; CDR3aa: CASSELNTGELFF
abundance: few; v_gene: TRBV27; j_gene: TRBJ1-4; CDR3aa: CASSLSLGIGGEKLFF
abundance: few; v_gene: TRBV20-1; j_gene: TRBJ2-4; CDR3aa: CSADRSSGTAKNIQYF
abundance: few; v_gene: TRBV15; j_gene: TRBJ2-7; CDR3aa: CATSRGLTPAYEQYF
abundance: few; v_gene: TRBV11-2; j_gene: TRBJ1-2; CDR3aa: CASSLVAVAVGGYTF
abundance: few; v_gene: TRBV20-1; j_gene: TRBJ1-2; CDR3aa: CSARDRENYGYTF
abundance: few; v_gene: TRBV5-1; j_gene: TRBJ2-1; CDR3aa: CASSPAINEQFF
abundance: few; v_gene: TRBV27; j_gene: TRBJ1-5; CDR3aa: CASSASNSNQPQHF
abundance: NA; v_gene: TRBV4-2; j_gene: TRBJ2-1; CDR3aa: CASSQGLALAGRNEQFF
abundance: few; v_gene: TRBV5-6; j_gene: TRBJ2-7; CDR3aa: CASSRDRVKQYF
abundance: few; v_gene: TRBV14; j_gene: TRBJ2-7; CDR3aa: CASSPGRGYEQYF
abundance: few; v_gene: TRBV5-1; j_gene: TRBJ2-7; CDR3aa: CASKFRVGGEQYF
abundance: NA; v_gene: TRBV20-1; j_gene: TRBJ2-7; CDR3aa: CSAGDRGWSEQYF
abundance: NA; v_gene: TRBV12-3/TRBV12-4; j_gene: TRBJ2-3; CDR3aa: CASSHSGSGPDTQYF